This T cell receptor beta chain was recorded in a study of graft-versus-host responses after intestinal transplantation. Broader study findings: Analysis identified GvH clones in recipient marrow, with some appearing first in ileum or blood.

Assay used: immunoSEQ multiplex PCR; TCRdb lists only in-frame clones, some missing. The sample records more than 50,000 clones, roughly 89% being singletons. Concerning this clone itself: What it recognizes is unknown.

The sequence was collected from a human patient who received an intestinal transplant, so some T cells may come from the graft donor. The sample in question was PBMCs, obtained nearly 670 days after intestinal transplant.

DNA of the CDR3: TGCGCCAGCAGTGCTTCTGAAGCTTTCTTT. Protein sequence: CASSASEAFF. The rearrangement uses TRBV10-1 and TRBJ1-1; D is unresolved. The CDR3 has 10 residues. Germline assignment: CDR1 WNHNN and CDR2 SYGVQD (reference sequence). V lost 4 bases to trimming and J lost 6 bases, with 3 bases between them.